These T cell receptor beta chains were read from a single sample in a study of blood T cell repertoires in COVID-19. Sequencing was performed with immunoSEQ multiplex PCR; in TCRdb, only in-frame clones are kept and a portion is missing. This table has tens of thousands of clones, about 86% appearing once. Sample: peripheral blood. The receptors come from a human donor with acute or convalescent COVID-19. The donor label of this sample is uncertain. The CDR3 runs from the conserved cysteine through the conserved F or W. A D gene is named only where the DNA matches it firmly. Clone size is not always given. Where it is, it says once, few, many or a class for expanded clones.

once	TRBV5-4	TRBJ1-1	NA	CASSPRRGTTEAFF	TGTGCCAGCAGCCCCCGCAGGGGTACCACTGAAGCTTTCTTT
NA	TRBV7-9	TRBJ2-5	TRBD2	CASSPGLAGVGETQYF	TGTGCCAGCAGTCCCGGACTAGCGGGAGTGGGAGAGACCCAGTACTTC
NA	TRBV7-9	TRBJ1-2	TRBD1	CASSHLTGWDYGYTF	TGTGCCAGCAGTCACCTGACAGGGTGGGACTATGGCTACACCTTC
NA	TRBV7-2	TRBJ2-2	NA	CASSSGWPTNTGELFF	TGTGCCAGCAGCTCCGGGTGGCCTACGAACACCGGGGAGCTGTTTTTT
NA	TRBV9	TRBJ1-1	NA	CASSVGGRPNTEAFF	TGTGCCAGCAGCGTAGGAGGCAGACCGAACACTGAAGCTTTCTTT
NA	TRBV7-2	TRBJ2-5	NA	CASSLGVQGRLQETQYF	TGTGCCAGCAGCTTAGGCGTCCAGGGGCGCCTCCAAGAGACCCAGTACTTC
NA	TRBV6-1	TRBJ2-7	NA	CASSEQAGYEQYF	TGTGCCAGCAGTGAACAGGCAGGGTACGAGCAGTACTTC
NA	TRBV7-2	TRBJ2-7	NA	CASSFRGEQYF	TGTGCCAGCAGCTTTAGAGGCGAGCAGTACTTC
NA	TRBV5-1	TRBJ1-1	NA	CASSLATENTEAFF	TGCGCCAGCAGCTTGGCCACTGAGAACACTGAAGCTTTCTTT
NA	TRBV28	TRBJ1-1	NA	CASTWAMNTEAFF	TGTGCCAGCACATGGGCCATGAACACTGAAGCTTTCTTT